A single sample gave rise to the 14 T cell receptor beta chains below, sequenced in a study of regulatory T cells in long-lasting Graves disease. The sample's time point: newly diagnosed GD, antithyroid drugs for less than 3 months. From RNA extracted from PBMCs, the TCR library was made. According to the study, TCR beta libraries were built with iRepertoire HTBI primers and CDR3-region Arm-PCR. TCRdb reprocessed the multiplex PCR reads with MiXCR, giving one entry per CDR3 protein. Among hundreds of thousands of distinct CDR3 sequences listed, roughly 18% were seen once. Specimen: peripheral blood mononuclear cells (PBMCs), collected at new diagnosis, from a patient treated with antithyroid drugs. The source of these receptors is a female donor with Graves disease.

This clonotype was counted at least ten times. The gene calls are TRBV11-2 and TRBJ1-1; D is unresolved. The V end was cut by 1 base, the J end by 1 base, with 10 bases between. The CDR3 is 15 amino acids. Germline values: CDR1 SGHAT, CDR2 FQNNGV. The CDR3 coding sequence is TGTGCCAGCAGCTTAGGTGCGGTGAAGAACACTGAAGCTTTCTTT. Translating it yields CASSLGAVKNTEAFF.

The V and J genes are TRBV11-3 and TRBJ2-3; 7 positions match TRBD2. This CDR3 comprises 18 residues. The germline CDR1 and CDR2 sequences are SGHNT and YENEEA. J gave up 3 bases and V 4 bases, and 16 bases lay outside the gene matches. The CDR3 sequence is CASSSPWFTGGRTDTQYF. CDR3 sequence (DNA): TGTGCCAGCAGCTCACCCTGGTTTACGGGGGGTCGAACAGATACGCAGTATTTT. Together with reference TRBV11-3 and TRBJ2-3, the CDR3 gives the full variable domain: EAGVVQSPRYKIIEKKQPVAFWCNPISGHNTLYWYLQNLGQGPELLIRYENEEAVDDSQLPKDRFSAERLKGVDSTLKIQPAELGDSAVYLCASSSPWFTGGRTDTQYFGPGTRLTVL.

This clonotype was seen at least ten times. CDR3 amino acids: CAWSARGHGELFF. The CDR3 DNA reads as TGTGCCTGGAGTGCAAGGGGGCACGGGGAGCTGTTTTTT. V is TRBV30 and J is TRBJ2-2, with 7 bases identical to TRBD1. The CDR3 runs 13 residues. From germline, CDR1 is GTSNPN and CDR2 SVGIG (reference sequence). Germline trimming cut 1 base from V and 7 bases from J; bases unmatched to any gene: 3.

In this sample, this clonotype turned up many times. This CDR3 is CASSNPGHVETQYF. The CDR3 coding sequence is TGTGCCAGTAGTAATCCCGGACACGTTGAGACCCAGTACTTC. V gene TRBV19 combines with J gene TRBJ2-5; D may be TRBD1 (5 bases). Trimming took 4 bases from V and 5 from J, leaving 14 bases between them. The germline gives CDR1 LNHDA, CDR2 SQIVND (reference sequence). The CDR3 contains 14 residues. Full variable domain (missing parts from reference TRBV19 and TRBJ2-5): DGGITQSPKYLFRKEGQNVTLSCEQNLNHDAMYWYRQDPGQGLRLIYYSQIVNDFQKGDIAEGYSVSREKKESFPLTVTSAQKNPTAFYLCASSNPGHVETQYFGPGTRLLVL.

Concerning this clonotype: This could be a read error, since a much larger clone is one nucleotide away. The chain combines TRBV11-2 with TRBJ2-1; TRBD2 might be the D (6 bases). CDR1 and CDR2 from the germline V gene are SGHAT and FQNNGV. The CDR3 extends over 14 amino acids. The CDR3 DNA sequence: TGTGCCAGCGGCTTAGAGCGGGCGCGCAATGAGCAGTTCTTC. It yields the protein CASGLERARNEQFF.

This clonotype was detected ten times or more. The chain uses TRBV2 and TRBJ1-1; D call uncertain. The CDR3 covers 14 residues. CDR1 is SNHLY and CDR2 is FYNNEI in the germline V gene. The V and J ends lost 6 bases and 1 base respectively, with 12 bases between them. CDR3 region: CASRMDETNTEAFF. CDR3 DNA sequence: TGTGCCAGCAGGATGGACGAAACGAACACTGAAGCTTTCTTT.

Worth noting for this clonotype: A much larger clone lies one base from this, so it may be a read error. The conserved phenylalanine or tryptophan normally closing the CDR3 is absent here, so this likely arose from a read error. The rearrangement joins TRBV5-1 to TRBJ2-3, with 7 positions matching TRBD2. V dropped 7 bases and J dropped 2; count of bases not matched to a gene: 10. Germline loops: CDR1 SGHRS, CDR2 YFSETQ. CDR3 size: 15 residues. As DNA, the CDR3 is TGCGCCAGCGGTGATAGAGCGGGAAACACAGATACGCAGTATTGT. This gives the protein CASGDRAGNTDTQYC.

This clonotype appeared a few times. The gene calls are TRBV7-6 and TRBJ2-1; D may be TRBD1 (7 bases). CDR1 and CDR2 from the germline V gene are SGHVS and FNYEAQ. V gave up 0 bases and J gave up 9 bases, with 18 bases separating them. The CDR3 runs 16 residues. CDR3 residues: CASSLAGQGGLAEQFF. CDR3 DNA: TGTGCCAGCAGCTTAGCAGGCCAGGGGGGATTGGCTGAGCAGTTCTTC.

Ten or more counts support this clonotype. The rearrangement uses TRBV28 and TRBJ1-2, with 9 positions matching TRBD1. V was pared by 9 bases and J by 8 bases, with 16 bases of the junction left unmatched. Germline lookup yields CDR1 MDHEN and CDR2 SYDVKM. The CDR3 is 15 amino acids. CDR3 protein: CASESERTGANGYTF. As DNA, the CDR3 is TGTGCCAGTGAGTCGGAGAGGACAGGGGCTAACGGCTACACCTTC.

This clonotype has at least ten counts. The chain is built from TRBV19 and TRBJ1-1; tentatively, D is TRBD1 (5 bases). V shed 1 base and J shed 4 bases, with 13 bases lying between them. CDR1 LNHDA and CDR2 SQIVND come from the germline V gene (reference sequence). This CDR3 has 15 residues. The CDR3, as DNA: TGTGCCAGTAGTATAGGGGCAGGGAAGGCCACTGAAGCTTTCTTT. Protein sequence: CASSIGAGKATEAFF.

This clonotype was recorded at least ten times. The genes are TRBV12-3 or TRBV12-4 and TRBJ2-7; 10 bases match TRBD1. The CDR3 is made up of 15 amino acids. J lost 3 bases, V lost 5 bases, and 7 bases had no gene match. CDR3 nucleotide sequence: TGTGCCAGCAGTCTTGGACAGGGGGTAAGCTACGAGCAGTACTTC. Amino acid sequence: CASSLGQGVSYEQYF.

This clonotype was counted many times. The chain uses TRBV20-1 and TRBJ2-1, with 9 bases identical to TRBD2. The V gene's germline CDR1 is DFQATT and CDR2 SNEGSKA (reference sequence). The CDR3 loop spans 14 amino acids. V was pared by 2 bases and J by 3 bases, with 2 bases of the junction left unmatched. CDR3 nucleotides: TGCAGTGCTAGACTAGCGGGAATCTACAATGAGCAGTTCTTC. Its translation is CSARLAGIYNEQFF.

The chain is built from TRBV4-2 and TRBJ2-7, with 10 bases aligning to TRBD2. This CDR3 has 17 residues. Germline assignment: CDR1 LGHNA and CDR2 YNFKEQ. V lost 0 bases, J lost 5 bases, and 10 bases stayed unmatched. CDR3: CASSQDGGGSGRHEQYF. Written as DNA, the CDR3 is TGTGCCAGCAGCCAAGATGGGGGGGGTAGCGGGAGGCACGAGCAGTACTTC.

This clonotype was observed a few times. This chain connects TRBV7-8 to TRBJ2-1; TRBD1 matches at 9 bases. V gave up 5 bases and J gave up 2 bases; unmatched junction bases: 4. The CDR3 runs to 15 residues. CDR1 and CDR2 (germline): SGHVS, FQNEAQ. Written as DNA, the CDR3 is TGTGCCAGCAGCAACCGGGACAGGGCCTACAATGAGCAGTTCTTC. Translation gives CASSNRDRAYNEQFF.